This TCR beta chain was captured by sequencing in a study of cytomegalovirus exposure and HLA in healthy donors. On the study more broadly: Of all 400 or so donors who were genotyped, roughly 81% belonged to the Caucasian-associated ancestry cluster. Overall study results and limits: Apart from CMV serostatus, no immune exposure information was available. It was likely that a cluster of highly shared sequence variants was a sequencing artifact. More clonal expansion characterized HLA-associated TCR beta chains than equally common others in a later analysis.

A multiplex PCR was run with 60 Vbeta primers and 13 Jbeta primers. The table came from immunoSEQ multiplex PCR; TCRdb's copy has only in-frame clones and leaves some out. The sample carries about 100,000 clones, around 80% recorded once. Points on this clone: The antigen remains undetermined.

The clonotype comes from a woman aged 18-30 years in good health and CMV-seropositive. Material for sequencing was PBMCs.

The CDR3 loop reads CASSLIAGGKEPQHF. In DNA form, the CDR3 reads TGCGCCAGCAGCTTAATTGCAGGGGGTAAGGAGCCCCAGCATTTT. The chain has TRBV5-1 and TRBJ1-5; 7 bases match TRBD1. V was clipped by 2 bases and J by 8 bases; unmatched bases: 10. Germline assignment: CDR1 SGHRS and CDR2 YFSETQ. CDR3 length: 15 residues.